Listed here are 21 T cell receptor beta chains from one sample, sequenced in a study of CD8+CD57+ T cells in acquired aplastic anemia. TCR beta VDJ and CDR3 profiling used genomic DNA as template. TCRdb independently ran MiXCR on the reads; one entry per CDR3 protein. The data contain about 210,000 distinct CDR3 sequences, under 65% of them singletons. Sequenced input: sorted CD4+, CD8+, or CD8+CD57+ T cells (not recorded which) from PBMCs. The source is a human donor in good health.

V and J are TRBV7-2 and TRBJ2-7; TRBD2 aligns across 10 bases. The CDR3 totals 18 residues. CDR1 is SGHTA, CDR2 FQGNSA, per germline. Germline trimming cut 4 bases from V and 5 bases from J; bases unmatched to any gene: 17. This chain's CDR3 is CASSSPYASGRGWDEQYF. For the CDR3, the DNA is TGTGCCAGCAGCTCTCCCTACGCTAGCGGGAGAGGATGGGACGAGCAGTACTTC.

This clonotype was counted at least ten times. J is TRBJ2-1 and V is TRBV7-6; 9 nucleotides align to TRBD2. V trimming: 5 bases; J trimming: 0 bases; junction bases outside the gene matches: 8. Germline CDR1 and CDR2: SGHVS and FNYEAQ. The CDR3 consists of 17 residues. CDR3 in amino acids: CASSPWRAGGSYNEQFF. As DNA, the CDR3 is TGTGCCAGCAGCCCCTGGAGAGCGGGGGGCTCCTACAATGAGCAGTTCTTC.

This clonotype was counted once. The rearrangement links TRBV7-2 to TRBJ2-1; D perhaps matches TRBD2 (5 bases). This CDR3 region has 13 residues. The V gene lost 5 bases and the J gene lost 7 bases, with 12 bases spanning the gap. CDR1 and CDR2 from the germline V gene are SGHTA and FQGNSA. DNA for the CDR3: TGTGCCAGCAGCCCATCACGGACTAATGAGCAGTTCTTC. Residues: CASSPSRTNEQFF.

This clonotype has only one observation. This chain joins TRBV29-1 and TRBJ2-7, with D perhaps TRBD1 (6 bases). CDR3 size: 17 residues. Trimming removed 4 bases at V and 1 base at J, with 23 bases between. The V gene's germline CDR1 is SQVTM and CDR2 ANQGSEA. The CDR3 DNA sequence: TGCAGCGTTGGCCCAGGGTGGGGGCGGGCCCTATCCTACGAGCAGTACTTC. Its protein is CSVGPGWGRALSYEQYF.

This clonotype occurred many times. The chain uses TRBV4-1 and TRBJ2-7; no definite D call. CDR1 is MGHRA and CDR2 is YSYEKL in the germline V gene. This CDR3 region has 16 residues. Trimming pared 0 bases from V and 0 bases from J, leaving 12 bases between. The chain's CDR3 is CASSQDHGESSYEQYF. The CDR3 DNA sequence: TGCGCCAGCAGCCAAGATCACGGAGAAAGCTCCTACGAGCAGTACTTC.

The chain's CDR3 is CASSQDLDRYGGYF. CDR3 bases: TGTGCCAGCAGCCAAGACCTGGACAGATACGGGGGGTATTTT. The J gene is TRBJ2-3, the V gene TRBV4-2; the D gene could be TRBD1 or TRBD2 (6 bases each). The CDR3 runs to 14 residues. Germline CDR1 and CDR2: LGHNA and YNFKEQ. V was pared by 0 bases and J by 14 bases, with 18 bases between.

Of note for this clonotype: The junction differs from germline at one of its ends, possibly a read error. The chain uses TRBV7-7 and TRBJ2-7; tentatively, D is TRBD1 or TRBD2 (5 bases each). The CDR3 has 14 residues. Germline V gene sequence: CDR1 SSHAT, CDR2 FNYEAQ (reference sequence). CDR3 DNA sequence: TGTGCTAGCAGCTCAGGGACGGCTACCTACGAGCAGTACTTC. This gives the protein CASSSGTATYEQYF.

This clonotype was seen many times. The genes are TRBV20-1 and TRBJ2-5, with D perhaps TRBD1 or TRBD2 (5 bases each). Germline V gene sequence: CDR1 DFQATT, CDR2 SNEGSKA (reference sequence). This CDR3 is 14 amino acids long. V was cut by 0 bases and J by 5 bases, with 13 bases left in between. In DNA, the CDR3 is TGCAGTGCTAGAGACTATACCGAGGGGGAGACCCAGTACTTC. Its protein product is CSARDYTEGETQYF.

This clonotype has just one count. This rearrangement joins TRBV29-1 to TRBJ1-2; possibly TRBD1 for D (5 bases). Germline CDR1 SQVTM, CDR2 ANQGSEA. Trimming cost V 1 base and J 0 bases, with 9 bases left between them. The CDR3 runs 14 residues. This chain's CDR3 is CSVEAQGANYGYTF. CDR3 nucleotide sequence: TGCAGCGTTGAAGCCCAGGGAGCTAACTATGGCTACACCTTC.

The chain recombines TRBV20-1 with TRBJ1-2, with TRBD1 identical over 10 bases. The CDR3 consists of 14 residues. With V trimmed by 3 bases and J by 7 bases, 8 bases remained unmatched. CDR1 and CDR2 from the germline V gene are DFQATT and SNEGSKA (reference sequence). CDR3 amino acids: CSASGQGVMGGYTF. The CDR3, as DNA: TGCAGTGCTAGTGGACAGGGGGTGATGGGTGGCTACACCTTC.

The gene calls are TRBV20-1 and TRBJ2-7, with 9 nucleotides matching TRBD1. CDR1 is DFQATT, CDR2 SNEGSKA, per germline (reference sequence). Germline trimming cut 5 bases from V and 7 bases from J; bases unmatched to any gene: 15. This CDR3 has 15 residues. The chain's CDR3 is CSAAIQGAQRSEQYF. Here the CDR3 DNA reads TGCAGTGCTGCTATACAGGGGGCCCAACGGTCGGAGCAGTACTTC.

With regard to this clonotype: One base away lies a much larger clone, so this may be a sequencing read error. CDR3 coding DNA: TGTGCCACCAGCAGAGAGACAGGGGGCACCGGGGAGCTGTTTTTT. This translates into CATSRETGGTGELFF. The rearrangement uses TRBV15 and TRBJ2-2; 9 bases fit TRBD1. The CDR3 length is 15 residues. V dropped 0 bases and J dropped 4; count of bases not matched to a gene: 0. The germline V gene has CDR1 LNHNV and CDR2 YYDKDF (reference sequence).

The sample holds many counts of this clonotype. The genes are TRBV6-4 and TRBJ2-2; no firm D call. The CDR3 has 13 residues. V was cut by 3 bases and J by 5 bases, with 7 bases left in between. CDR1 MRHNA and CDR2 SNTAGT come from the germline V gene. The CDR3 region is CASSDGVTGELFF. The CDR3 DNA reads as TGTGCCAGCAGTGATGGGGTAACCGGGGAGCTGTTTTTT.

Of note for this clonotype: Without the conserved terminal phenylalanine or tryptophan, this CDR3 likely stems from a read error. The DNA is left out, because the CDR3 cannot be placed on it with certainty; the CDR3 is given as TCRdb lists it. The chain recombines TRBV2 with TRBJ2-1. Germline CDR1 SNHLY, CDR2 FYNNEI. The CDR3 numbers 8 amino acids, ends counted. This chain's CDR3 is CAGPDSSI.

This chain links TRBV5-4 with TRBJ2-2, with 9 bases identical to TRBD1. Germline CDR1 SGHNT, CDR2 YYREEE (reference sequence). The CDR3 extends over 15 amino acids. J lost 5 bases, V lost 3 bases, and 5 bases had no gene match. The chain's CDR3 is CASSYGQGWTGELFF. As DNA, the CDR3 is TGTGCCAGCAGCTACGGACAGGGGTGGACCGGGGAGCTGTTTTTT.

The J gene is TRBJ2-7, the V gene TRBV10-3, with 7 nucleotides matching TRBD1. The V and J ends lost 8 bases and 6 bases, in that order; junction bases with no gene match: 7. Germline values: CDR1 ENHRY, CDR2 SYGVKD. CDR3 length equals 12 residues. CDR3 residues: CAIAQGSGEQYF. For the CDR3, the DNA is TGTGCCATCGCACAGGGGTCAGGCGAGCAGTACTTC.

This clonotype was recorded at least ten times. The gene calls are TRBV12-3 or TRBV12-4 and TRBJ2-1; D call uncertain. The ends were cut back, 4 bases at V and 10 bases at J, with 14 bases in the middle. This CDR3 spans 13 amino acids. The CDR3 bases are TGTGCCAGCAGTTCCGGACCATCAACCGAGCAGTTCTTC. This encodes CASSSGPSTEQFF.

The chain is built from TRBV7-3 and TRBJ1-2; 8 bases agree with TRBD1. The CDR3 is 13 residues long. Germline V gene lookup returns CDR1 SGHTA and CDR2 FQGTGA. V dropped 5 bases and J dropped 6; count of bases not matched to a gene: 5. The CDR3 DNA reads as TGTGCCAGCAGCCCCAGGACAGGGCATGGCTACACCTTC. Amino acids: CASSPRTGHGYTF.

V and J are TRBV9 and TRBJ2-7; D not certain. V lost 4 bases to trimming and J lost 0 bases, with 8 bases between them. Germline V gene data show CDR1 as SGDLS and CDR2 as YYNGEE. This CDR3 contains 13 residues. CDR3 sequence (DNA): TGTGCCAGCAGCCAGGCCCCCTCCTACGAGCAGTACTTC. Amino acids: CASSQAPSYEQYF.

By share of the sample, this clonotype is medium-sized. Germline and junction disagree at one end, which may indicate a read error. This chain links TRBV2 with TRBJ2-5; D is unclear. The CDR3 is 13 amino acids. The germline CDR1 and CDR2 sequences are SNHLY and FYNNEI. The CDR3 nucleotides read TGTGCCAGCAGTGACAGCCTTACTACCATCGGACCCTTC. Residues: CASSDSLTTIGPF.

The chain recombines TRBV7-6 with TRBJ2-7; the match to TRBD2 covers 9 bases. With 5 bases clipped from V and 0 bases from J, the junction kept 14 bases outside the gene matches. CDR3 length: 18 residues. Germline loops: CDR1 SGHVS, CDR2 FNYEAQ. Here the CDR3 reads CASSNPPSGLAPSYEQYF. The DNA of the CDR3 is TGTGCCAGCAGCAACCCCCCGTCGGGACTAGCACCCTCCTACGAGCAGTACTTC.